This entry concerns a single T cell receptor (beta chain). The data were obtained in a study of blood T cell repertoires in COVID-19. Study-wide context: Nucleic acid was either cDNA or gDNA, and it came from T cells, B-cell-depleted T cells, or PBMCs.

Methods used by the authors: Cell counts per sample came from amplifying reference gene primers. TCRdb's copy holds only in-frame clones and misses some; the assay was immunoSEQ multiplex PCR. The D gene and trimming were derived from the DNA, and the V and J assignments and clone size from that table. This sample has around 41,000 clones, with more than 75% found just once. Sequencing input: peripheral blood. The clonotype originates from a human donor in a cohort sampled during active COVID-19.

The CDR3 DNA follows: TGTGCCAGCAGCTTGGGTAGCGGGGGAGGGAATGAGCAGTTCTTC. Protein sequence: CASSLGSGGGNEQFF. V is TRBV5-4 and J is TRBJ2-1; 9 bases agree with TRBD2. Losses at the gene ends were 0 bases for V and 7 bases for J; bases not matched to a gene: 5. Germline V CDR1 and CDR2: SGHNT, YYREEE (reference sequence). This CDR3 is 15 amino acids long.